This T cell receptor beta chain was captured in a study of metastatic and nonmetastatic thyroid tumors. Turning to the study itself: Malignant and benign thyroid patients had repertoires compared in peripheral blood and tumor or nodule tissue. General study points: Compared with benign nodules, malignant thyroid tumors were reported to have significantly higher TCR beta diversity in both blood and tumor.

In the study's own analysis: Differences in CDR3 between clinicopathological groups were drawn on to build a classifier intended to discriminate distant-metastatic papillary thyroid cancer patients. TCRdb re-called clones via MiXCR from the PCR reads. The authors' filters were not applied to this entry. The sample yields roughly 19,000 clones, 22% seen once. Remarks on this clone: Its antigen remains unidentified. Germline is not matched at one junction end, which may reflect a read error. This specimen includes other DNA sequences encoding the same CDR3.

The CDR3 runs 11 residues. Germline V gives CDR1 MGHRA, CDR2 YSYEKL. Each patient came to thyroid surgery without any prior treatment (of any kind). The receptor's source is a male donor with papillary thyroid cancer or a benign thyroid nodule (not recorded which). Some clones in this sample may be carry-over from other donors' samples. The gene calls are TRBV4-1 and TRBJ1-1; the D is unclear. Input material: tumor tissue. The CDR3 coding sequence is TGCGCCAGCAGCCAAGGTCTTGGAGCTTTCTTC. The encoded protein is CASSQGLGAFF.